This T cell receptor beta chain was captured in a study of T-cell memory formation after mild COVID-19. TCRdb used MiXCR to reprocess the 5' RACE reads, holding one entry per CDR3 protein. The table has 350,000 to 400,000 distinct CDR3 sequences, over 20% seen once. Details on this clonotype: The junction shows a germline mismatch at one end, possibly a read error.

The CDR3 covers 15 residues. Germline CDR1 is MNHEY and CDR2 is SMNVEV (reference sequence). The sequence was collected from an adult woman who had mild COVID-19 (a few samples of this study predate the infection). Cell type and time point are not known. The sequenced sample consisted of PBMCs or a T cell subset sorted from them (not recorded which). The V gene is TRBV27, the J gene TRBJ1-1; the match to TRBD1 covers 9 bases. For the CDR3, the DNA is TGTGCCAGCAATTTACCGGGACAGGGAAACACTGAAGCTTTCTTT. As protein: CASNLPGQGNTEAFF.